This TCR beta chain was found in a study of tumor-infiltrating lymphocytes in primary liver carcinoma. Bulk tissue was left unsorted, and RNA and DNA were co-extracted from 20-30 mg of it. CDR1 MDHEN and CDR2 SYDVKM come from the germline V gene. The V end lost 4 bases, the J end lost 2 bases, and 11 bases lay between the germline ends. The CDR3 runs to 14 residues. Constant-region priming of 500 ng total RNA yielded TCR beta cDNA. Slightly modified ARM-PCR with three nested multiplex PCR rounds yielded TCR beta libraries. Rounds one and two of PCR, each of roughly 10 cycles, were primed with TRBV1-TRBV30 forward primers and a C-beta reverse primer. Via MiXCR, TCRdb re-called the multiplex PCR reads, giving one row per CDR3 protein. The sample holds tens of thousands of distinct CDR3 sequences; roughly 73% are singletons and the top ten take around 40%. This clonotype was counted ten times or more. Its specificity is not known.

Findings and caveats of the study: Tumor-adjacent and tumor-blood pairs overlapped less than tumor region pairs did.

Sequenced material: tumor-adjacent normal liver tissue. The chain links TRBV28 to TRBJ1-2; D not certain. The origin of this receptor is a woman younger than 45 with primary liver carcinoma and hepatitis B virus infection. For the CDR3, the DNA is TGTGCCAGCAGTTACCCCGGTAACAACTATGGCTACACCTTC. It is translated as CASSYPGNNYGYTF.